The TCR beta chain under discussion was sequenced for a study of T cell repertoires in cytomegalovirus infection (dated by TCRdb to about 2019). Background on the whole study: Donor HLA type was relevant to the analysis, because carriage of CMV infection together with the matching HLA type was indicated by public TCR beta signatures. What the authors observed across the whole study: In both this cohort and an independent cohort of 350 to 400 donors, the cumulative frequency of public TCR beta family members distinguished carriers of CMV infection plus the relevant HLA type. In the ex vivo response, HLA-C-restricted CMV-specific TCR beta clonotypes were dominant, and in two of eight donors the single most frequent clonotype came from this HLA-C-restricted group.

This clonotype was picked up a small number of times. Its antigen specificity is not known. Per-base qualities were not stored, and no clone one base away is much larger. V is pruned by 7 bases and J by 6 bases, leaving 11 bases of the junction without a gene match. The germline V gene yields KGHDR for CDR1 and SFDVKD for CDR2. The CDR3 starts with the cysteine, ends with the phenylalanine, and has 14 residues. This entry keeps only the CDR3 DNA: 42 bases, framed from base 1. The listed sequencing device is Illumina HiSeq 1500. TCRdb reprocessed the public reads (quality trimming at Q25 with fastp, clone calling with MiXCR) and kept in-frame beta chains. Every entry covers one CDR3 protein and lists the most common genes and DNA from its rows. The sample table holds some 440,000 distinct CDR3 sequences, of which roughly 31% were seen once. The ten largest make up approximately 14% of the sample.

The chain links TRBV24-1 with TRBJ2-7, with 7 bases aligning to TRBD2. The TCR sequence derives from a human donor in good health (CMV status not recorded). Some clones in this sample may be carry-over from other donors' samples. The sample taken for sequencing was PBMCs. The nucleotide sequence is given as TGTGCCACCAGCCCGCGGGGGTCTGGGGTCGAGCAGTACTTC. Its protein product is CATSPRGSGVEQYF.